The rows below give T cell receptor beta chains drawn from one sample of a study of T cell changes during pregnancy in multiple sclerosis. Using immunoSEQ multiplex PCR, the repertoire was profiled, and TCRdb retains in-frame clones only, with some absent. The repertoire holds tens of thousands of clones, with 90% to 95% as singletons. The sequences come from peripheral blood, collected after pregnancy. Receptor source: a female donor in good health, enrolled as a control in a pregnancy study. Both conserved end residues are part of each CDR3. D genes are given only for firm matches. Size is stated for part of the rows, as once, few or many counts, or as a class when the clone is expanded.

v_gene,d_gene,abundance,j_gene,CDR3nt,CDR3aa
TRBV4-3,TRBD1,.,TRBJ1-2,TGCGCCAGCAGCCAAGCTCTTCGACAGGGCTATGGCTACACCTTC,CASSQALRQGYGYTF
TRBV5-1,.,.,TRBJ2-3,TGCGCCAGCAGCCGCAGAAGCACAGATACGCAGTATTTT,CASSRRSTDTQYF
TRBV7-3,TRBD1,.,TRBJ2-7,TGTGCCAGCAGCTTCGACAGGGGCTACGAGCAGTACTTC,CASSFDRGYEQYF
TRBV7-3,.,.,TRBJ2-1,TGTGCCAGCAGCTTAACTTGGGAGAATGAGCAGTTCTTC,CASSLTWENEQFF
TRBV30,.,.,TRBJ1-2,TGTGCCTGGAGAACCCCCCGTGGCCGTCATGGCTACACCTTC,CAWRTPRGRHGYTF
TRBV2,TRBD2,.,TRBJ2-1,TGTGCCAGCACCCCCCGGGCTAGCGGGGGTCAGAGCTCCTACAATGAGCAGTTCTTC,CASTPRASGGQSSYNEQFF
TRBV19,TRBD1,.,TRBJ1-2,TGTGCCAGTAGCCTGGGACAGTCTAACTATGGCTACACCTTC,CASSLGQSNYGYTF
TRBV28,.,.,TRBJ2-3,TGTGCCAGCAGTTTATGGACTAGCACAGATACGCAGTATTTT,CASSLWTSTDTQYF
TRBV5-8,.,.,TRBJ2-7,TGTGCCAGCAGCTTTGTCATCGAGGGCTACGAGCAGTACTTC,CASSFVIEGYEQYF
TRBV4-1,TRBD1,.,TRBJ2-7,TGCGCCAGCAGCCAGGGAAGCGACAGGGGGATCTACGAGCAGTACTTC,CASSQGSDRGIYEQYF
TRBV9,.,.,TRBJ2-7,TGTGCCAGCAGCCCCCGAGGGGGGACAGACTCCTACGAGCAGTACTTC,CASSPRGGTDSYEQYF
TRBV30,.,few,TRBJ1-6,TGTGCCTGGAGAACAGGCAGGGATTCACCCCTCCACTTT,CAWRTGRDSPLHF
TRBV5-8,.,.,TRBJ1-2,TGTGCCAGCAGGGGGACTGGTTATGGCTACACCTTC,CASRGTGYGYTF
TRBV19,TRBD1,once,TRBJ1-4,TGTGCCAGTACCACAGGGGGTTTGGATGAAAAACTGTTTTTT,CASTTGGLDEKLFF
TRBV2,.,.,TRBJ1-5,TGTGCCAGCAGTGAGCGCAGGGGCAATCAGCCCCAGCATTTT,CASSERRGNQPQHF
TRBV5-4,.,.,TRBJ2-5,TGTGCCAGCAGCTTGGATATAGTATCAGGGGTTGAGACCCAGTACTTC,CASSLDIVSGVETQYF
TRBV5-4,.,.,TRBJ2-7,TGTGCCAGCAGCTACCCCGGGATGAACGAGCAGTACTTC,CASSYPGMNEQYF
TRBV5-4,TRBD2,.,TRBJ2-2,TGTGCCAGCAGCTCCCTAGCGGGGGGGCCCACCGGGGAGCTGTTTTTT,CASSSLAGGPTGELFF
TRBV11-1,.,.,TRBJ2-5,TGTGCCAGCAGCAGCAGGGAGGTTGAAGAGACCCAGTACTTC,CASSSREVEETQYF
TRBV15,.,.,TRBJ2-7,TGTGCCACCAGCAGGGACAGCTCCTACGAGCAGTACTTC,CATSRDSSYEQYF
TRBV7-2,TRBD1,.,TRBJ2-7,TGTGCCAGCAGACCCTTGACAGGGTTGTACGAGCAGTACTTC,CASRPLTGLYEQYF
TRBV7-2,.,.,TRBJ2-7,TGTGCCAGCAGCTTAGCACAGAGCTCCTACGAGCAGTACTTC,CASSLAQSSYEQYF
TRBV19,TRBD2,.,TRBJ2-1,TGTGCCAGTACCCAGACTAGCGGGGGGTATCATGAGCAGTTCTTC,CASTQTSGGYHEQFF
TRBV30,.,.,TRBJ1-3,TGTGCCTGGAGTGTTCTGGGGCGCGGAAACACCATATATTTT,CAWSVLGRGNTIYF
TRBV9,TRBD1,.,TRBJ1-2,TGTGCCAGCAGCGCCTTTGACAGGGTGGGGAGATATGGCTACACCTTC,CASSAFDRVGRYGYTF
TRBV19,.,few,TRBJ1-6,TGTGCCAGTAGTTTTGCCCAGGGGCTAGGGAATTCACCCCTCCACTTT,CASSFAQGLGNSPLHF
TRBV19,.,.,TRBJ2-5,TGTGCCAGTAGTATACAGTACCAAGAGACCCAGTACTTC,CASSIQYQETQYF
TRBV7-2,TRBD2,.,TRBJ2-7,TGTGCCAGCAGCGGAGGGGGTGCGGGGGGAATTTACGAGCAGTACTTC,CASSGGGAGGIYEQYF
TRBV4-1,TRBD1,.,TRBJ2-7,TGCGCCAGCAGCCAAGATGTGGACAGGGCGACCTACGAGCAGTACTTC,CASSQDVDRATYEQYF
TRBV7-2,TRBD2,.,TRBJ2-1,TGTGCCAGCAGCCGGACGGGGCTAGCGGGGGGCTATGAGCAGTTCTTC,CASSRTGLAGGYEQFF
TRBV5-4,.,.,TRBJ1-4,TGTGCCAGCAGGAGATCGGCTAATGAAAAACTGTTTTTT,CASRRSANEKLFF
TRBV7-2,.,.,TRBJ1-5,TGTGCCAGCAGCTTTTCCAGGGTGTGGGACAATCAGCCCCAGCATTTT,CASSFSRVWDNQPQHF
TRBV10-3,TRBD1,.,TRBJ1-1,TGTGCCATCAGTGAGGGACAGGGGAGGAACACTGAAGCTTTCTTT,CAISEGQGRNTEAFF
TRBV7-3,.,.,TRBJ2-5,TGTGCCAGCAGCTTAGCGGGACAGTCCCAAGAGACCCAGTACTTC,CASSLAGQSQETQYF
TRBV25-1,TRBD1,.,TRBJ1-2,TGTGCCAGCAGCCGGGACAGGGACTCCCCCGTCAGAGGCTACACCTTC,CASSRDRDSPVRGYTF
TRBV27,.,.,TRBJ1-5,TGTGCCAGCAGTTCCCATCAGGGCGACAATCAGCCCCAGCATTTT,CASSSHQGDNQPQHF
TRBV11-3,.,once,TRBJ2-2,TGTGCCAGCAGCTTAGGCGCTGCGAACACCGGGGAGCTGTTTTTT,CASSLGAANTGELFF
TRBV11-1,.,.,TRBJ1-2,TGTGCCAGCAGCCAACCAACGGGGTACGATGGCTACACCTTC,CASSQPTGYDGYTF
TRBV18,TRBD1,.,TRBJ1-5,TGTGCCAGCTCACCTAACGCAGGGGGCAACAATCAGCCCCAGCATTTT,CASSPNAGGNNQPQHF